Listed below are T cell receptor beta chains from one sample, sequenced in a study of OX40 agonist ivuxolimab in advanced cancers. Sequencing was performed with immunoSEQ multiplex PCR; in TCRdb, only in-frame clones are kept and a portion is missing. The sample has 65,000 to 90,000 clones, around 86% seen once. The source was CD4+ or CD8+ T cells sorted from blood, collected in a trial of the OX40 agonist ivuxolimab. The receptor source for this set is an adult with an advanced solid tumor such as melanoma, head and neck, liver or kidney cancer. The CDR3 runs from the conserved cysteine through the conserved F or W. A D gene is named only where the DNA matches it firmly. A clone size is listed for some rows: how often the clone was seen (once, few, many), or a class if it is expanded.

j_call clone_size d_call v_call cdr3_aa cdr3_nt
TRBJ2-7 NA NA TRBV28 CASSSSARAQDLYEQYF TGTGCCAGCAGTTCCTCCGCCCGGGCGCAGGACCTCTACGAGCAGTACTTC
TRBJ1-5 NA NA TRBV27 CASSLHRVNQPQHF TGTGCCAGCAGTTTACACAGGGTTAATCAGCCCCAGCATTTT
TRBJ2-1 NA TRBD2 TRBV27 CASRRSGRAEDEQFF TGTGCCAGCAGACGTAGCGGGAGGGCCGAGGATGAGCAGTTCTTC
TRBJ1-6 few NA TRBV28 CASERADRRYSPLHF TGTGCCAGCGAACGGGCGGACAGACGGTATTCACCCCTCCACTTT
TRBJ1-2 NA NA TRBV7-8 CASSLEGGTSNYGYTF TGTGCCAGCAGCTTAGAGGGGGGAACCTCTAACTATGGCTACACCTTC
TRBJ2-2 NA TRBD2 TRBV30 CAWSSGLAGYTGELFF TGTGCCTGGAGTTCCGGACTAGCGGGATACACCGGGGAGCTGTTTTTT
TRBJ2-3 NA NA TRBV11-2 CASSLERFDTQYF TGTGCCAGCAGCTTAGAAAGGTTTGATACGCAGTATTTT
TRBJ2-3 NA NA TRBV10-3 CAISDGGRILTDTQYF TGTGCCATCAGCGACGGGGGCCGAATTCTCACAGATACGCAGTATTTT
TRBJ1-5 NA TRBD1 TRBV18 CASSPKASGTGGEQPQHF TGTGCCAGCTCACCCAAAGCATCCGGGACAGGTGGCGAACAGCCCCAGCATTTT
TRBJ1-3 NA NA TRBV7-9 CASSLSGSKNTIYF TGTGCCAGCAGCCTCTCAGGGTCGAAAAACACCATATATTTT
TRBJ2-1 NA NA TRBV19 CASSIAARGNEQFF TGTGCCAGTAGTATAGCGGCGAGGGGAAATGAGCAGTTCTTC
TRBJ1-3 NA NA TRBV7-9 CASSSRGGNTIYF TGTGCCAGCAGCTCTAGAGGCGGAAACACCATATATTTT
TRBJ2-5 NA TRBD2 TRBV10-3 CAISRAGGQETQYF TGTGCCATCAGCCGAGCGGGGGGTCAAGAGACCCAGTACTTC
TRBJ2-3 few TRBD2 TRBV14 CASTPLAGRTDTQYF TGTGCCAGCACGCCCCTAGCGGGACGCACAGATACGCAGTATTTT
TRBJ2-3 NA NA TRBV19 CASSPYRDSHPDTQYF TGTGCCAGTAGTCCTTACCGGGACTCACACCCAGATACGCAGTATTTT
TRBJ1-2 NA NA TRBV28 CASSSTARSNYGYTF TGTGCCAGCAGTTCGACGGCCAGGTCGAACTATGGCTACACCTTC
TRBJ2-5 NA NA TRBV9 CASSVQPLGSETQYF TGTGCCAGCAGCGTGCAACCTTTAGGGTCGGAGACCCAGTACTTC
TRBJ2-1 NA NA TRBV9 CASSLLWGGGEQFF TGTGCCAGCAGCCTACTTTGGGGGGGCGGTGAGCAGTTCTTC
TRBJ2-3 NA TRBD2 TRBV19 CASKREGATDTQYF TGTGCCAGCAAGCGGGAGGGGGCCACAGATACGCAGTATTTT
TRBJ1-2 once NA TRBV28 CASRQTTNYGYTF TGTGCCAGCAGACAGACCACTAACTATGGCTACACCTTC
TRBJ1-2 NA NA TRBV2 CASGQSYGYTF TGTGCCAGCGGACAGAGTTATGGCTACACCTTC
TRBJ2-1 NA TRBD2 TRBV6-4 CASSVLAGAEQFF TGTGCCAGCAGTGTGTTAGCGGGGGCCGAGCAGTTCTTC
TRBJ1-5 NA NA TRBV7-8 CASSNGQPNQPQHF TGTGCCAGCAGTAACGGACAGCCCAATCAGCCCCAGCATTTT
TRBJ1-2 NA NA TRBV19 CASSILLGGGYGYTF TGTGCCAGTAGTATTCTGTTGGGGGGCGGCTATGGCTACACCTTC
TRBJ2-1 NA NA TRBV9 CASSPPGGQNEQFF TGTGCCAGCAGCCCGCCCGGTGGGCAGAATGAGCAGTTCTTC
TRBJ2-2 NA NA TRBV7-3 CASSLVGRAGELFF TGTGCCAGCAGCTTAGTTGGCCGCGCCGGGGAGCTGTTTTTT
TRBJ1-1 NA NA TRBV10-3 CAISKGSTGTEAFF TGTGCCATCAGTAAGGGTTCCACGGGCACTGAAGCTTTCTTT
TRBJ1-1 few NA TRBV1 CTSSQGGRGPQNTEAFF TGCACCAGCAGCCAAGGGGGCAGGGGGCCACAGAACACTGAAGCTTTCTTT
TRBJ1-1 NA NA TRBV28 CASKLNTEAFF TGTGCCAGCAAGCTGAACACTGAAGCTTTCTTT
TRBJ2-7 NA TRBD1 TRBV7-9 CASSLTRDRLDEQYF TGTGCCAGCAGCTTAACCCGGGACAGGTTAGACGAGCAGTACTTC
TRBJ2-1 NA TRBD2 TRBV7-2 CASSQGRGGNNEQFF TGTGCCAGCAGCCAAGGGCGGGGGGGTAACAATGAGCAGTTCTTC
TRBJ1-5 NA NA TRBV30 CAWSVQDGWGDQPQHF TGTGCCTGGAGTGTACAAGATGGATGGGGGGATCAGCCCCAGCATTTT
TRBJ2-4 NA TRBD1 TRBV5-1 CASRYRDRQNIQYF TGCGCCAGCAGATACCGGGACAGGCAAAACATTCAGTACTTC
TRBJ1-2 NA NA TRBV6-5 CASSYNDNYGYTF TGTGCCAGCAGTTACAACGATAACTATGGCTACACCTTC
TRBJ1-3 NA NA TRBV15 CATSRDVVGGTSGNTIYF TGTGCCACCAGCAGAGATGTCGTCGGGGGAACCTCTGGAAACACCATATATTTT
TRBJ1-1 once NA TRBV6-1 CASSEARRTQDTEAFF TGTGCCAGCAGTGAAGCGAGGCGGACCCAGGACACTGAAGCTTTCTTT
TRBJ2-5 NA NA TRBV7-9 CASSFDRNIETQYF TGTGCCAGCAGTTTCGACAGGAATATCGAGACCCAGTACTTC
TRBJ1-5 NA TRBD1 TRBV28 CASYSRDRINQPQHF TGTGCCAGCTATTCCCGGGACAGGATCAATCAGCCCCAGCATTTT